These 32 T cell receptor beta chains were sequenced from one sample in a study of regulatory T cells in long-lasting Graves disease. Time point indicated: newly diagnosed GD, antithyroid drugs for less than 3 months. Researchers made the TCR library from RNA that was extracted from PBMCs. According to the study, TCR beta libraries were built with iRepertoire HTBI primers and CDR3-region Arm-PCR. TCRdb itself ran the multiplex PCR reads through MiXCR, one entry per CDR3 protein. The sample shows some 500,000 distinct CDR3 sequences, approximately 13% of them seen only once. Separately, the same data were catalogued under a study of T cells in Graves' hyperthyroidism and ophthalmopathy.

The sequencing used peripheral blood mononuclear cells (PBMCs), collected at new diagnosis, from a patient treated with antithyroid drugs. The receptors derive from a man aged 25-45 years with Graves disease.

This clonotype showed up many times. The chain carries TRBV6-1 and TRBJ1-5; 7 positions agree with TRBD1. CDR3 length: 15 amino acids. V lost 6 bases and J lost 7; bases outside the gene matches: 12. CDR1 is MNHNS and CDR2 is SASEGT in the germline V gene. The CDR3 sequence is CASRRTGDGGQPQHF. CDR3 bases: TGTGCCAGCAGACGAACAGGGGATGGAGGCCAGCCCCAGCATTTT.

Ten or more counts support this clonotype. The chain couples TRBV6-1 to TRBJ1-2; tentatively, D is TRBD1 (6 bases). From germline, CDR1 is MNHNS and CDR2 SASEGT. V lost 8 bases and J 8 bases, leaving 15 bases between the germline ends. The CDR3 loop spans 12 amino acids. CDR3 nucleotide sequence: TGTGCCAGCGGCGACAGGATTAGAGGCTACACCTTC. Its protein product is CASGDRIRGYTF.

This chain connects TRBV7-9 to TRBJ1-3; TRBD1 matches 8 bases. The CDR3 is 16 amino acids. The germline V gene has CDR1 SEHNR and CDR2 FQNEAQ (reference sequence). With V trimmed by 4 bases and J by 0 bases, 5 bases remained unmatched. The CDR3 DNA is TGTGCCAGCAGCTCGACAGGGGCCAGCTCTGGAAACACCATATATTTT. Translating gives CASSSTGASSGNTIYF.

CDR3 nucleotide sequence: TGTGCCAGCAGCCATACCTTAGCGGGAGATTACAATGAGCAGTTCTTC. Translation: CASSHTLAGDYNEQFF. The chain employs TRBV5-4 and TRBJ2-1; 9 bases fit TRBD2. Germline V CDR1 and CDR2: SGHNT, YYREEE (reference sequence). V shed 4 bases, J shed 4 bases, and the junction held 9 bases outside the gene matches. This CDR3 contains 16 residues.

This clonotype was counted at least ten times. This CDR3 reads CASSELTRETYNEQFF. CDR3 nucleotides: TGTGCCAGCAGTGAACTCACACGGGAAACCTACAATGAGCAGTTCTTC. The chain links TRBV2 to TRBJ2-1, with D possibly TRBD2 on 5 matching bases. CDR3 length equals 16 residues. Germline assignment: CDR1 SNHLY and CDR2 FYNNEI. V was cut by 2 bases and J by 2 bases, with 13 bases left in between.

This clonotype was seen at least ten times. One end of the junction varies from germline; a read error may be responsible. CDR3 protein: CASSQIREEQFF. CDR3 coding DNA: TGCGCCAGCAGCCAAATCCGGGAAGAGCAGTTCTTC. The chain carries TRBV14 and TRBJ2-1; a weak D match, TRBD2 (5 bases). Germline CDR1 and CDR2: SGHDN and FVKESK. The CDR3 totals 12 residues. The full variable domain, rest sourced from reference TRBV14 and TRBJ2-1, is EAGVTQFPSHSVIEKGQTVTLRCDPISGHDNLYWYRRVMGKEIKFLLHFVKESKQDESGMPNNRFLAERTGGTYSTLKVQPAELEDSGVYFCASSQIREEQFFGPGTRLTVL.

This clonotype was picked up many times. The rearrangement joins TRBV12-3 or TRBV12-4 to TRBJ2-2; D gene ambiguous. The germline V and J ends were trimmed by 6 bases and 4 bases, with 9 bases remaining between them. The CDR3 sequence is 13 residues long. For the CDR3, the DNA is TGTGCCAGCAGCCGGGCCTCCACCGGGGAGCTGTTTTTT. It translates to CASSRASTGELFF.

This clonotype was seen many times. The chain combines TRBV7-9 with TRBJ2-5, with D tentatively TRBD1 (7 bases). This CDR3 contains 16 residues. Germline CDR1 reads SEHNR; CDR2 reads FQNEAQ (reference sequence). Trimming removed 3 bases at V and 4 bases at J, with 18 bases between. CDR3 coding DNA: TGTGCCAGCAGCTTGGCCGGGACAGCGGAGGGAGAGACCCAGTACTTC. This gives the protein CASSLAGTAEGETQYF.

In regard to this clonotype: One base away lies a much larger clone, so this may be a sequencing read error. The CDR3 here is CASSYKGSLQETQHF. CDR3 nucleotide sequence: TGTGCCAGCAGTTACAAGGGTAGCCTACAAGAGACCCAGCACTTC. This rearrangement joins TRBV6-5 to TRBJ2-5; D is uncertain. The CDR3 is made up of 15 amino acids. The germline gives CDR1 MNHEY, CDR2 SVGAGI.

The table lists this clonotype with many counts. This chain connects TRBV6-2 or TRBV6-3 to TRBJ2-7; either TRBD1 or TRBD2 may fit D (5 bases each). V lost 6 bases and J 5 bases, leaving 20 bases between the germline ends. The CDR3 totals 15 residues. Germline V gene lookup returns CDR1 MNHEY and CDR2 SVGEGT. The CDR3 here is CASSSASLGTDEQYF. The CDR3 bases are TGTGCCAGCAGCTCAGCTAGCCTCGGGACCGACGAGCAGTACTTC.

Ten or more counts support this clonotype. V gene TRBV24-1 combines with J gene TRBJ2-7, with TRBD2 matching 7 bases. The junction had 12 bases not matched to a gene; V was cut back by 6 bases and J by 5 bases. The CDR3 sequence is 15 residues long. Germline V lookup: CDR1 KGHDR, CDR2 SFDVKD. CDR3 nucleotides: TGTGCCACCAGTAAAGCGGGACGGGATCCTCACGAGCAGTACTTC. Translating gives CATSKAGRDPHEQYF.

A few counts support this clonotype. The V and J genes are TRBV28 and TRBJ2-7; D may be TRBD1 or TRBD2 (5 bases each). From germline, CDR1 is MDHEN and CDR2 SYDVKM. V lost 1 base to trimming and J lost 0 bases, with 10 bases between them. The CDR3 has 15 amino acids. For the CDR3, the DNA is TGTGCCAGCAGTTTATTAATCGGGACCTCCTACGAGCAGTACTTC. As protein: CASSLLIGTSYEQYF.

The chain combines TRBV7-9 with TRBJ2-1; a possible D gene is TRBD1 (5 bases). V dropped 8 bases and J dropped 3 bases, with 8 bases sitting between them. Germline V lookup: CDR1 SEHNR, CDR2 FQNEAQ (reference sequence). CDR3 size: 12 residues. The CDR3 bases are TGTGCCAGCGGGGCAGGCTACAATGAGCAGTTCTTC. Its protein product is CASGAGYNEQFF. The full variable domain, rest sourced from reference TRBV7-9 and TRBJ2-1, is DTGVSQNPRHKITKRGQNVTFRCDPISEHNRLYWYRQTLGQGPEFLTYFQNEAQLEKSRLLSDRFSAERPKGSFSTLEIQRTEQGDSAMYLCASGAGYNEQFFGPGTRLTVL.

This clonotype was detected many times. CDR3 sequence reads: CASSWDSAYEQYF. In nucleotides, the CDR3 is TGTGCCAGCAGCTGGGACAGTGCCTACGAGCAGTACTTC. The gene calls are TRBV14 and TRBJ2-7; 7 bases agree with TRBD1. V was clipped by 5 bases and J by 2 bases; unmatched bases: 3. Germline V gene lookup returns CDR1 SGHDN and CDR2 FVKESK. The CDR3 consists of 13 residues.

This chain joins TRBV2 and TRBJ1-3; D possibly corresponds to TRBD1 (5 bases). There are 15 residues in the CDR3. V lost 3 bases and J 0 bases, leaving 9 bases between the germline ends. Looked up from germline, CDR1 is SNHLY and CDR2 is FYNNEI. The CDR3 coding sequence is TGTGCCAGCAGTGAGGGGCGGTACTCTGGAAACACCATATATTTT. It specifies CASSEGRYSGNTIYF.

This clonotype was seen at least ten times. The chain has TRBV28 and TRBJ2-3, with 11 bases lining up with TRBD2. After removal of 5 bases from V and 1 base from J, the junction contained 11 bases not matched to a gene. CDR3 size: 18 residues. CDR1 is MDHEN and CDR2 is SYDVKM in the germline V gene. The CDR3 coding sequence is TGTGCCAGCAGTCTTGGACTAGCGGGCGAAATCCGCACAGATACGCAGTATTTT. Translating gives CASSLGLAGEIRTDTQYF.

In the case of this clonotype: Relative to the germline gene, one junction end is altered; a read error may explain this. This rearrangement joins TRBV7-2 to TRBJ2-3, with D unclear. The assigned J gene may be wrong: the sequence end matches TRBJ2-5 better. This CDR3 is 14 amino acids long. Germline lookup yields CDR1 SGHTA and CDR2 FQGNSA. The CDR3 is CASNLSSAGETQYF. CDR3 bases: TGTGCCAGCAACTTAAGCTCAGCTGGGGAGACCCAGTACTTC.

The count of this clonotype is one. Just one base apart from a much larger clone, this may be a read error. J is TRBJ1-2 and V is TRBV27; 8 bases map to TRBD1. CDR1 is MNHEY, CDR2 SMNVEV, per germline (reference sequence). This CDR3 has 14 residues. CDR3 nucleotides: TGTGCCAGCAAGTCGGCGGACAGGGTTTATGGCCACACCTTC. This gives the protein CASKSADRVYGHTF.

The table lists this clonotype with many counts. Compared with germline, one end of the junction differs, possibly owing to a read error. The V call is TRBV5-1, the J call TRBJ1-1; D is possibly TRBD1 (5 bases). Germline V gene data show CDR1 as SGHRS and CDR2 as YFSETQ. This CDR3 is built from 13 residues. The CDR3 DNA is TGTGCCAGCAGCTGGACGGGGGGCACTGAAGCTTTCTTT. Its translation is CASSWTGGTEAFF.

CDR3 sequence: CASRRGFRQPQHF. Written as DNA, the CDR3 is TGTGCCAGTCGGAGGGGGTTCCGCCAGCCCCAGCATTTT. The chain employs TRBV19 and TRBJ1-5; D might be TRBD1 (6 bases). Germline CDR1 reads LNHDA; CDR2 reads SQIVND (reference sequence). V shed 8 bases and J shed 7 bases, with 15 bases lying between them. This CDR3 has 13 residues.

This clonotype was seen many times. The V call is TRBV9, the J call TRBJ2-3; D gene uncertain. V was shortened by 0 bases and J by 2 bases, with 10 bases between the two germline ends. CDR1 and CDR2 (germline): SGDLS, YYNGEE. The CDR3 is 15 amino acids. Here the CDR3 reads CASSVGGNPTDTQYF. Written as DNA, the CDR3 is TGTGCCAGCAGCGTAGGCGGAAATCCCACAGATACGCAGTATTTT.

This sequence joins TRBV5-1 and TRBJ1-3; maybe TRBD1 (6 bases). The CDR3 sequence is 15 residues long. Germline V gene data show CDR1 as SGHRS and CDR2 as YFSETQ. V was pared by 3 bases and J by 1 base, with 11 bases between. The CDR3 is CASSWEGGSGNTIYF. CDR3 in DNA: TGCGCCAGCAGCTGGGAAGGGGGGTCTGGAAACACCATATATTTT.

In its sample, this clonotype was seen a few times. V is TRBV30 and J is TRBJ1-3; perhaps TRBD1 as D (5 bases). Germline-derived CDR1 and CDR2 are GTSNPN and SVGIG (reference sequence). This CDR3 region has 14 residues. The germline V and J ends were trimmed by 3 bases and 0 bases, with 9 bases remaining between them. In DNA form, the CDR3 reads TGTGCCTGGAGGCCTCAGGGCTCTGGAAACACCATATATTTT. It translates to CAWRPQGSGNTIYF.

This clonotype was recorded a few times. This chain joins TRBV5-1 and TRBJ1-2, with 9 bases matching TRBD1. V trimming: 3 bases; J trimming: 8 bases; junction bases outside the gene matches: 14. The length of the CDR3 is 16 residues. In germline, CDR1 is SGHRS, CDR2 YFSETQ. The CDR3 DNA is TGCGCCAGCAGCTCGGACTCAACAGGGGGCTCAGGGGGCTACACCTTC. Translating gives CASSSDSTGGSGGYTF.

This clonotype was found many times. DNA for the CDR3: TGCAGCGTAGAGACGGAGACAGATACGCAGTATTTT. This translates into CSVETETDTQYF. The chain uses TRBV29-1 and TRBJ2-3; D gene uncertain. Deletions cut 6 bases from V and 3 bases from J, with 10 bases between. The CDR3 is made up of 12 amino acids. Germline V gene data show CDR1 as SQVTM and CDR2 as ANQGSEA.

This clonotype has at least ten counts. This chain uses TRBV28 with TRBJ1-2; TRBD1 aligns across 7 bases. V lost 3 bases and J lost 4; bases outside the gene matches: 5. Per germline, CDR1 MDHEN and CDR2 SYDVKM. This CDR3 is 14 amino acids long. The CDR3 nucleotides read TGTGCCAGCAGTTTCCTCCCAGGGGGCTATGGCTACACCTTC. Its protein is CASSFLPGGYGYTF.

This clonotype has at least ten counts. This chain links TRBV4-2 with TRBJ1-1; maybe TRBD1 (5 bases). In germline, CDR1 is LGHNA, CDR2 YNFKEQ. With 0 bases removed from V and 2 bases from J, the gap between germline ends came to 10 bases. The CDR3 covers 15 residues. The CDR3, as DNA: TGTGCCAGCAGCCAAGACTGGCAGGGAAACACTGAAGCTTTCTTT. Protein sequence: CASSQDWQGNTEAFF.

The rearrangement links TRBV29-1 to TRBJ2-5, with unresolved D. The CDR3 is 10 amino acids. Germline CDR1 reads SQVTM; CDR2 reads ANQGSEA. Trimming shortened V by 8 bases and J by 5 bases, and 9 bases separated the two germline ends. CDR3 region: CSSAWETQYF. The CDR3 nucleotides read TGCAGCTCTGCGTGGGAGACCCAGTACTTC. Variable domain in full (rest from reference TRBV29-1 and TRBJ2-5): SAVISQKPSRDICQRGTSLTIQCQVDSQVTMMFWYRQQPGQSLTLIATANQGSEATYESGFVIDKFPISRPNLTFSTLTVSNMSPEDSSIYLCSSAWETQYFGPGTRLLVL.

This clonotype was recorded at least ten times. The chain recombines TRBV10-1 with TRBJ2-2, with D hard to call. The CDR3 has 18 amino acids. Germline V gene data show CDR1 as WNHNN and CDR2 as SYGVQD (reference sequence). Trimming stripped 3 bases from V and 0 bases from J, with 17 bases between. The CDR3 DNA is TGCGCCAGCAGTGACAATGAACCCATTAATGCGAACACCGGGGAGCTGTTTTTT. It is translated as CASSDNEPINANTGELFF.

This clonotype occurred many times. The chain uses TRBV6-1 and TRBJ2-1, with 14 bases that match TRBD2. This CDR3 is built from 13 residues. V dropped 9 bases and J dropped 13; count of bases not matched to a gene: 8. From germline, CDR1 is MNHNS and CDR2 SASEGT. The DNA for the CDR3 is TGTGCCAGTGACCCGGGACTAGCGGGAGCTCAGTTCTTC. It translates to CASDPGLAGAQFF.

This clonotype was found a few times. This chain joins TRBV19 and TRBJ1-3; weak D call: TRBD1 (5 bases). Trimming stripped 8 bases from V and 0 bases from J, with 8 bases between. CDR3 length: 13 amino acids. Germline CDR1 and CDR2: LNHDA and SQIVND (reference sequence). The CDR3 protein is CASWDGSGNTIYF. As DNA, the CDR3 is TGTGCCAGTTGGGACGGCTCTGGAAACACCATATATTTT.

This clonotype has at least ten counts. This chain links TRBV29-1 with TRBJ2-5; 7 positions match TRBD1. V was pared by 3 bases and J by 4 bases, with 5 bases of the junction left unmatched. CDR3 length equals 13 residues. Germline loops: CDR1 SQVTM, CDR2 ANQGSEA. DNA of the CDR3: TGCAGCGTTGAGAGACAGGGTCTAGAGACCCAGTACTTC. Amino acid sequence: CSVERQGLETQYF. Based on the CDR3 plus reference TRBV29-1 and TRBJ2-5, the full variable domain is SAVISQKPSRDICQRGTSLTIQCQVDSQVTMMFWYRQQPGQSLTLIATANQGSEATYESGFVIDKFPISRPNLTFSTLTVSNMSPEDSSIYLCSVERQGLETQYFGPGTRLLVL.